This T cell receptor (beta chain) came from a study of CD8 T cells in Susac syndrome. This CDR3 contains 16 residues. Trimming stripped 0 bases from V and 4 bases from J, with 12 bases between. Per the germline V gene, CDR1 is LGHNA and CDR2 is YSLEER. When the RNA was reverse transcribed, random hexamers were used with an input of roughly 0.5 to 1 ug. The CDR3 of TCR beta was amplified by immunoSEQ multiplex PCR across 54 Vbeta and 13 Jbeta. One entry per CDR3 protein, called by TCRdb with MiXCR from the immunoSEQ multiplex PCR reads. The sample carries about 130,000 distinct CDR3 sequences, about 93% recorded once. It was negative isolation that provided the CD8+ and CD4+ T cells, whereas TEMRA cells were enriched by FACS.

V gene TRBV4-3 combines with J gene TRBJ2-2; a possible D gene is TRBD1 (6 bases). The source material was CD4+ T cells from PBMCs. The sequence came from a human donor in good health. CDR3 sequence reads: CASSQDGRGGTGELFF. The CDR3 DNA sequence: TGCGCCAGCAGCCAAGACGGCAGGGGCGGCACCGGGGAGCTGTTTTTT.